Below, 5 T cell receptor beta chains from the same sample are listed, as sequenced in a study of shared clonotypes between healthy human individuals. Repertoires were generated with immunoSEQ multiplex PCR, while TCRdb's copy carries only in-frame clones and drops some. The sample carries some 2,500,000 clones, under 95% recorded once. Sequences were obtained from naive CD4+ T cells from PBMCs. Documented subset: CD45RA+ positively selected. These receptors were obtained from a young man in good health. Some clones in this sample may be carry-over from other donors' samples.

V usage is TRBV6-1 and J usage is TRBJ2-3, with D perhaps matching TRBD1 (6 bases). Per the germline V gene, CDR1 is MNHNS and CDR2 is SASEGT. V lost 4 bases and J 4 bases, leaving 9 bases between the germline ends. The CDR3 is made up of 13 amino acids. CDR3 sequence: CASSGTGPDTQYF. CDR3 sequence (DNA): TGTGCCAGCAGTGGCACAGGGCCAGATACGCAGTATTTT.

This chain connects TRBV5-1 to TRBJ1-5, with unresolved D. V was pared by 4 bases and J by 5 bases, with 16 bases between. Germline CDR1 is SGHRS and CDR2 is YFSETQ. The CDR3 length is 15 residues. The CDR3 DNA follows: TGCGCCAGCAGCATTGGCCCGGGGATTGATCAGCCCCAGCATTTT. Translation gives CASSIGPGIDQPQHF.

This clone was found once. The rearrangement uses TRBV7-8 and TRBJ1-5; 7 bases are shared with TRBD1. This CDR3 is built from 15 residues. The V segment lost 7 bases and the J segment 4 bases; nucleotides outside the gene matches: 10. In germline, CDR1 is SGHVS, CDR2 FQNEAQ. The chain's CDR3 is CASTMDWGQNQPQHF. CDR3 nucleotides: TGTGCCAGCACCATGGACTGGGGACAGAATCAGCCCCAGCATTTT.

The chain is built from TRBV18 and TRBJ1-5; D call uncertain. The CDR3 sequence is 15 residues long. Germline values: CDR1 KGHSH, CDR2 LQKENI. Trimming left V 5 bases short and J 5 bases short, with 16 bases between. The CDR3 is CASSLLPASDQPQHF. The CDR3 DNA is TGTGCCAGCTCATTACTACCCGCCAGCGATCAGCCCCAGCATTTT. Using reference TRBV18 and TRBJ1-5 for the parts outside the CDR3, the full variable domain is NAGVMQNPRHLVRRRGQEARLRCSPMKGHSHVYWYRQLPEEGLKFMVYLQKENIIDESGMPKERFSAEFPKEGPSILRIQQVVRGDSAAYFCASSLLPASDQPQHFGDGTRLSIL.

J is TRBJ2-7 and V is TRBV18; 7 positions agree with TRBD2. This CDR3 is 15 amino acids long. In germline, CDR1 is KGHSH, CDR2 LQKENI. V lost 3 bases to trimming and J lost 2 bases; unmatched junction nucleotides: 7. The CDR3 region has the DNA TGTGCCAGCTCACCTTTTCACGCGGGAGCCTACGAGCAGTACTTC. Encoded protein: CASSPFHAGAYEQYF.